Shown below are 3 T cell receptor beta chains from a single sample sequenced in a study of monozygotic twins with inflammatory bowel disease (dated by TCRdb to about 2019). The protocol used for the library was 5' RACE. Sequencing used an Illumina HiSeq 2500. After the reads were reprocessed by TCRdb, one entry was made per CDR3 protein sequence, with no DNA. The sample table records 440,000 or so distinct CDR3 sequences. 2% to 3% of the sample goes to the ten largest clones. Sequencing was carried out using blood. The source of these receptors is a human donor with ulcerative colitis or Crohn's disease, or a healthy co-twin of an affected twin (not recorded which).

CDR3 amino acids: CAISESTALDTQYF. The chain is built from TRBV10-3 and TRBJ2-3; TCRdb names TRBD2, which stays unverified in the absence of DNA. This CDR3 contains 14 residues. The germline gives CDR1 ENHRY, CDR2 SYGVKD.

The chain links TRBV24-1 to TRBJ2-1; absent DNA, TCRdb's TRBD2 call cannot be checked. The CDR3 covers 16 residues. Germline V gene sequence: CDR1 KGHDR, CDR2 SFDVKD. The CDR3 protein is CATSDLPSGRRFGQFF.

V and J are TRBV30 and TRBJ1-5; without DNA, the TCRdb call of TRBD1 cannot be checked. Germline V gives CDR1 GTSNPN, CDR2 SVGIG (reference sequence). The CDR3 extends over 14 amino acids. The CDR3 region is CAWAGTGLLQPQHF.